This TCR beta chain stems from a study of blood T cells in healthy people across ages. Study conclusions and caveats: When set beside aged donors, long-lived donors presented more naive CD4+ cells and higher diversity.

A sample-barcoded 5' primer and a J-beta primer mix were used in a second PCR of about 7 to 12 cycles. Each cDNA molecule received a tag from a template-switch adaptor that had 12 random nucleotides. Each CDR3 protein gets one entry after TCRdb re-called the 5' RACE reads with MiXCR. The sample records approximately 850,000 distinct CDR3 sequences, more than 40% being singletons. CDR1 and CDR2 from the germline V gene are DFQATT and SNEGSKA (reference sequence). The CDR3 is made up of 16 amino acids. Trimming took 0 bases from V and 1 from J; bases not matched to a gene: 6. Of note for this clonotype: The antigen remains undetermined.

The receptor was derived from a man aged 55 to 70 in good health. Sequencing input: blood. The chain combines TRBV20-1 with TRBJ2-7; TRBD2 aligns across 10 bases. Here the CDR3 DNA reads TGCAGTGCTAGAGATTCTAGCGGGGGTTCGTCCTACGAGCAGTACTTC. Encoded protein: CSARDSSGGSSYEQYF.